This section outlines one T cell receptor (beta chain) sequence together with its context. Its antigen remains unidentified. The source of the sample is a study of early T cells in non-severe SARS-CoV-2 infection. About the study: Unpaired chains resulted from sequencing bulk RNA of unsorted whole blood. Overall study results and limits: Anti-spike CD8 specificities were favored by VDJdb matching, whose results missed private and CD4 specificities.

Separate cDNA molecules each had unique molecular identifiers attached to them. A single record per CDR3 protein comes from TCRdb applying MiXCR to the 5' RACE reads. Seen here are about 56,000 distinct CDR3 sequences, 8% to 11% observed once, and the top ten hold 6.5%. Germline CDR1 is SGHNT and CDR2 is YYREEE (reference sequence). The ends were cut back, 0 bases at V and 6 bases at J, with 14 bases in the middle. This CDR3 has 15 residues. This receptor was taken from an adult who was a healthcare worker with PCR-confirmed SARS-CoV-2 infection or an uninfected control (not recorded which). What was sequenced was whole blood. The chain carries TRBV5-4 and TRBJ2-3; D gene unclear. As DNA, the CDR3 is TGTGCCAGCAGCTTGGAGCCCTACACCCGGGATACGCAGTATTTT. This sequence encodes CASSLEPYTRDTQYF.